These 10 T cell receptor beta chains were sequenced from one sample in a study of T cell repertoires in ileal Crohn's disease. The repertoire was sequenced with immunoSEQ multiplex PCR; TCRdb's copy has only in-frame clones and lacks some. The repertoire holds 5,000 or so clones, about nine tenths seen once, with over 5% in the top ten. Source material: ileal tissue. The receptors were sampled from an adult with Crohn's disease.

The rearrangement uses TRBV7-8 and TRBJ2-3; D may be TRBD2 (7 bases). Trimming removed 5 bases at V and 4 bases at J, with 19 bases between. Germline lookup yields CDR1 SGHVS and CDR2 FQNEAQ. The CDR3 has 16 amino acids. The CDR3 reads CASSVLGGGTSDTQYF. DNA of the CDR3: TGTGCCAGCAGCGTTTTGGGGGGAGGGACATCAGATACGCAGTATTTT. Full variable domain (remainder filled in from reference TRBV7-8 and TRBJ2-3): GAGVSQSPRYKVAKRGQDVALRCDPISGHVSLFWYQQALGQGPEFLTYFQNEAQLDKSGLPSDRFFAERPEGSVSTLKIQRTQQEDSAVYLCASSVLGGGTSDTQYFGPGTRLTVL.

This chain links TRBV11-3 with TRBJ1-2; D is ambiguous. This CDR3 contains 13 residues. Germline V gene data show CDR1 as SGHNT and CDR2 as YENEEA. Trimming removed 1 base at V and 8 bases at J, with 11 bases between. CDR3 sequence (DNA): TGTGCCAGCAGCTTAGGTCCCGAGAGGGGCTACACCTTC. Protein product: CASSLGPERGYTF.

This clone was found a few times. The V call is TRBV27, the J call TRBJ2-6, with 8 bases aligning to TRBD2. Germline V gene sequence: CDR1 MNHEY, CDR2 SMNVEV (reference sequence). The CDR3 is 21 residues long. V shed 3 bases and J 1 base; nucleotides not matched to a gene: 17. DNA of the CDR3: TGTGCCAGCAGTTTGTATACTCTTGGCGGGGGGACCTTTTCTGGGGCCAACGTCCTGACTTTC. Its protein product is CASSLYTLGGGTFSGANVLTF.

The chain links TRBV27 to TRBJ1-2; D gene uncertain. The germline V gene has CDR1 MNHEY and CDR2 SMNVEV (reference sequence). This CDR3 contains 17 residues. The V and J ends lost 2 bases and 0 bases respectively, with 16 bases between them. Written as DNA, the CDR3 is TGTGCCAGCAGTTTAAAGTCCCCTCCACGGGCTAACTATGGCTACACCTTC. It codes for CASSLKSPPRANYGYTF.

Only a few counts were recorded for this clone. CDR3 DNA sequence: TGTGCCAGCAGCCTTGCAACTAATGAAAAACTGTTTTTT. Its protein product is CASSLATNEKLFF. V gene TRBV7-9 combines with J gene TRBJ1-4; the D is unclear. The CDR3 spans 13 residues. The germline V gene encodes CDR1 SEHNR and CDR2 FQNEAQ (reference sequence). V lost 5 bases, J lost 0 bases, and 4 bases lay in between. The variable domain in full, completed from reference TRBV7-9 and TRBJ1-4, reads DTGVSQNPRHKITKRGQNVTFRCDPISEHNRLYWYRQTLGQGPEFLTYFQNEAQLEKSRLLSDRFSAERPKGSFSTLEIQRTEQGDSAMYLCASSLATNEKLFFGSGTQLSVL.

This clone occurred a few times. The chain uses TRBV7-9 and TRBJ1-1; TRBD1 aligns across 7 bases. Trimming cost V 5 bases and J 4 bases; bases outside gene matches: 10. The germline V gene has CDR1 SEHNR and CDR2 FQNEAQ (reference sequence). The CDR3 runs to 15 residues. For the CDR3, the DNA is TGTGCCAGCAGCCGTACAGGGGTATCGGGCACTGAAGCTTTCTTT. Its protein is CASSRTGVSGTEAFF.

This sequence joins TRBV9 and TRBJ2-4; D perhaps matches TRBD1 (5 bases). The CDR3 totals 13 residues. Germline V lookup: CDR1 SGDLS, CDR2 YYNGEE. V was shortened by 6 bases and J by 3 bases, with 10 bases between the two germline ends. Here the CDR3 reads CASNRQGKNIQYF. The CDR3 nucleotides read TGTGCCAGCAACCGCCAGGGCAAAAACATTCAGTACTTC.

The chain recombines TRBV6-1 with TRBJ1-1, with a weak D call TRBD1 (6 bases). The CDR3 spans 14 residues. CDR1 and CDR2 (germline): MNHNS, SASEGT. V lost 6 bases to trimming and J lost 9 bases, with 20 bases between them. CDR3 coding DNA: TGTGCCAGCAGGAGGACAGTTTGGCCTAACCAAGCTTTCTTT. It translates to CASRRTVWPNQAFF.

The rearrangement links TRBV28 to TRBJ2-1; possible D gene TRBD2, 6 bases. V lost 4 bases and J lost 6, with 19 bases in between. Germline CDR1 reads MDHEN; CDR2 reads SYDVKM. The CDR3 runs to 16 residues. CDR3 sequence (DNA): TGTGCCAGCAGTTCCGGGCGACGGGGGATCTCCAATGAGCAGTTCTTC. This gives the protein CASSSGRRGISNEQFF.

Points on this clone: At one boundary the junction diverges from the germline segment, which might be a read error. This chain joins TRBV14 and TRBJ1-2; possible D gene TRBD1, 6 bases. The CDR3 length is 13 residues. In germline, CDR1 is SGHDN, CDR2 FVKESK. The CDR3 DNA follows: TGTGCCAGCAGCCAAGATGAAAGGGGGTGGGTCGCCTTC. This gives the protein CASSQDERGWVAF.